Listed below are T cell receptor beta chains from one sample, sequenced in a study of long-term antiretroviral therapy in people with HIV. Measured with immunoSEQ multiplex PCR; TCRdb has only the in-frame clones, and not every one. The sample holds 35,000 to 40,000 clones, over 75% seen once. The sample in question was unsorted PBMCs, obtained 1.5 years after starting antiretroviral therapy. These TCRs come from a man younger than 35 with HIV. The CDR3 runs from the conserved cysteine through the conserved F or W. D genes are given only for firm matches. The listing skips clone size in some rows; elsewhere it reads once, few, many or a size class.

J gene: TRBJ2-3
clone size: NA
V gene: TRBV9
D gene: TRBD2
CDR3 DNA: TGTGCCAGCAATCCGGCGGGGACTAGCGGGAGTGGGGATACGCAGTATTTT
CDR3 protein: CASNPAGTSGSGDTQYF

J gene: TRBJ1-2
clone size: NA
V gene: TRBV9
D gene: TRBD1
CDR3 DNA: TGTGCCAGCAGCGAGACAGGGGTTAGGGACTATGGCTACACCTTC
CDR3 protein: CASSETGVRDYGYTF

J gene: TRBJ1-1
clone size: NA
V gene: TRBV18
D gene: NA
CDR3 DNA: TGTGCCAGCTCTCTAAAGCAGGGAGCGTCAGGCACTGAAGCTTTCTTT
CDR3 protein: CASSLKQGASGTEAFF

J gene: TRBJ2-3
clone size: NA
V gene: TRBV5-1
D gene: TRBD2
CDR3 DNA: TGCGCCAGCAGCCCCGCCCCGGGACTAGCGGCTAGCACAGATACGCAGTATTTT
CDR3 protein: CASSPAPGLAASTDTQYF

J gene: TRBJ2-5
clone size: NA
V gene: TRBV7-9
D gene: TRBD2
CDR3 DNA: TGTGCCAGCAGTCGGTTTAGCGGGACGGGAGAGACCCAGTACTTC
CDR3 protein: CASSRFSGTGETQYF

J gene: TRBJ2-7
clone size: NA
V gene: TRBV29-1
D gene: TRBD2
CDR3 DNA: TGCAGCGCCGCAGGACTAGCGGGACGCGAGCAGTACTTC
CDR3 protein: CSAAGLAGREQYF

J gene: TRBJ1-1
clone size: few
V gene: TRBV18
D gene: NA
CDR3 DNA: TGTGCCAGCTCACCAAAGCAGGGAGGGACTGAAGCTTTCTTT
CDR3 protein: CASSPKQGGTEAFF

J gene: TRBJ2-7
clone size: NA
V gene: TRBV2
D gene: NA
CDR3 DNA: TGTGCCAGCAGCGGAGGGGCGACAGGGCCGGCCTACGAGCAGTACTTC
CDR3 protein: CASSGGATGPAYEQYF

J gene: TRBJ1-2
clone size: few
V gene: TRBV5-1
D gene: TRBD1
CDR3 DNA: TGCGCCAGCAGCTTTGGCCAGGGGGATGGCTACACCTTC
CDR3 protein: CASSFGQGDGYTF

J gene: TRBJ2-3
clone size: once
V gene: TRBV7-9
D gene: TRBD2
CDR3 DNA: TGTGCCAGCATCCCAACTAGCGCGACTGCCCATACGCAGTATTTT
CDR3 protein: CASIPTSATAHTQYF

J gene: TRBJ2-3
clone size: once
V gene: TRBV5-1
D gene: NA
CDR3 DNA: TGCGCCAGCAGCTTGGATCAGATTACAGATACGCAGTATTTT
CDR3 protein: CASSLDQITDTQYF

J gene: TRBJ2-1
clone size: few
V gene: TRBV7-9
D gene: TRBD1
CDR3 DNA: TGTGCCAGCAGCTCCTACGACAGGGCCCTCAATGAGCAGTTCTTC
CDR3 protein: CASSSYDRALNEQFF

J gene: TRBJ1-4
clone size: NA
V gene: TRBV6-5
D gene: NA
CDR3 DNA: TGTGCCAGCGGAACAGGGCGGCGTGAAAAACTGTTTTTT
CDR3 protein: CASGTGRREKLFF

J gene: TRBJ2-2
clone size: once
V gene: TRBV4-2
D gene: TRBD2
CDR3 DNA: TGTGCCAGCAGCCCCTCCGGGGGGGGCAACACCGGGGAGCTGTTTTTT
CDR3 protein: CASSPSGGGNTGELFF

J gene: TRBJ2-7
clone size: NA
V gene: TRBV4-3
D gene: TRBD1
CDR3 DNA: TGCGCCAGCAGCCAGAGGACAGGGAACCCCTACGAGCAGTACTTC
CDR3 protein: CASSQRTGNPYEQYF

J gene: TRBJ1-1
clone size: NA
V gene: TRBV27
D gene: TRBD1
CDR3 DNA: TGTGCCAGCAGTTTATCTATCGACGGGGGACAGGGAATTTTTGGTGTAGGGAACACTGAAGCTTTCTTT
CDR3 protein: CASSLSIDGGQGIFGVGNTEAFF

J gene: TRBJ2-6
clone size: NA
V gene: TRBV4-2
D gene: TRBD1
CDR3 DNA: TGTGCCAGCAGCTATCAGGCCGGCACAGGGGTTAGCTCTGGGGCCAACGTCCTGACTTTC
CDR3 protein: CASSYQAGTGVSSGANVLTF

J gene: TRBJ1-2
clone size: NA
V gene: TRBV5-4
D gene: NA
CDR3 DNA: TGTGCCAGCAGCGGCCTAGGGCAAAGTAACTATGGCTACACCTTC
CDR3 protein: CASSGLGQSNYGYTF

J gene: TRBJ2-1
clone size: few
V gene: TRBV14
D gene: NA
CDR3 DNA: TGTGCCAGCAGCCAGCGTATTGGGGAGCAGTTCTTC
CDR3 protein: CASSQRIGEQFF

J gene: TRBJ1-2
clone size: NA
V gene: TRBV28
D gene: NA
CDR3 DNA: TGTGCCAGCAGTTTAACAGGCAGGGGCTACACCTTC
CDR3 protein: CASSLTGRGYTF

J gene: TRBJ2-2
clone size: NA
V gene: TRBV19
D gene: NA
CDR3 DNA: TGTGCCAGTAGCCCCGGGACCAACACCGGGGAGCTGTTTTTT
CDR3 protein: CASSPGTNTGELFF

J gene: TRBJ2-7
clone size: NA
V gene: TRBV29-1
D gene: TRBD1
CDR3 DNA: TGCAGCGTGGCCAACAGGGGGCGCCACGAGCAGTACTTC
CDR3 protein: CSVANRGRHEQYF

J gene: TRBJ2-2
clone size: medium-sized
V gene: TRBV4-3
D gene: NA
CDR3 DNA: TGCGCCAGCAGCCAAGACGAGGGAGAGAACACCGGGGAGCTGTTTTTT
CDR3 protein: CASSQDEGENTGELFF

J gene: TRBJ1-2
clone size: NA
V gene: TRBV11-2
D gene: TRBD1
CDR3 DNA: TGTGCCAGCAGCCAGGGGGGAGTGGCGGGCTACACCTTC
CDR3 protein: CASSQGGVAGYTF

J gene: TRBJ1-1
clone size: NA
V gene: TRBV5-6
D gene: NA
CDR3 DNA: TGTGCCAGCAGCTTGGTTCGGGGTCTCTTGGGTACTGAAGCTTTCTTT
CDR3 protein: CASSLVRGLLGTEAFF

J gene: TRBJ1-3
clone size: NA
V gene: TRBV18
D gene: TRBD1
CDR3 DNA: TGTGCCAGCTCACTCGAAACGGGACAGAATACCAACACCATATATTTT
CDR3 protein: CASSLETGQNTNTIYF

J gene: TRBJ2-7
clone size: NA
V gene: TRBV5-1
D gene: NA
CDR3 DNA: TGCGCCAGCAGCTTGAGGGTGGGACCCTACGAGCAGTACTTC
CDR3 protein: CASSLRVGPYEQYF

J gene: TRBJ1-1
clone size: NA
V gene: TRBV4-3
D gene: NA
CDR3 DNA: TGCGCCAGCAGCCAAGAAAAAGTTCGGGATGAAGCTTTCTTT
CDR3 protein: CASSQEKVRDEAFF

J gene: TRBJ1-4
clone size: NA
V gene: TRBV6-6
D gene: NA
CDR3 DNA: TGTGCCAGCAGGCTCGGACAGAGTAATGAAAAACTGTTTTTT
CDR3 protein: CASRLGQSNEKLFF

J gene: TRBJ1-2
clone size: NA
V gene: TRBV18
D gene: NA
CDR3 DNA: TGTGCCAGCTCCCCCCGGACTGAGAACTATGGCTACACCTTC
CDR3 protein: CASSPRTENYGYTF

J gene: TRBJ2-7
clone size: NA
V gene: TRBV7-2
D gene: NA
CDR3 DNA: TGTGCCAGCCTCAAGGGGTTCGGGGACTACGAGCAGTACTTC
CDR3 protein: CASLKGFGDYEQYF

J gene: TRBJ1-5
clone size: NA
V gene: TRBV4-3
D gene: NA
CDR3 DNA: TGCGCCAGCAGCCAGGGGGCAGGGGATCAGCCCCAGCATTTT
CDR3 protein: CASSQGAGDQPQHF

J gene: TRBJ2-1
clone size: NA
V gene: TRBV7-8
D gene: TRBD2
CDR3 DNA: TGTGCCAGCAGCCCGCGGGGGGGTCAAAACAATGAGCAGTTCTTC
CDR3 protein: CASSPRGGQNNEQFF

J gene: TRBJ1-2
clone size: NA
V gene: TRBV5-1
D gene: TRBD1
CDR3 DNA: TGCGCCAGCAGCATGACAGGGGCAGCTAACTATGGCTACACCTTC
CDR3 protein: CASSMTGAANYGYTF

J gene: TRBJ1-2
clone size: NA
V gene: TRBV7-9
D gene: NA
CDR3 DNA: TGTGCCAGCAGCTTAGCGGAGACAGCTAACTATGGCTACACCTTC
CDR3 protein: CASSLAETANYGYTF

J gene: TRBJ1-2
clone size: NA
V gene: TRBV30
D gene: NA
CDR3 DNA: TGTGCCTGGAGTGCAATCATAATCGGAGACAGCCCAAGCGTCTATGGCTACACCTTC
CDR3 protein: CAWSAIIIGDSPSVYGYTF

J gene: TRBJ2-7
clone size: NA
V gene: TRBV27
D gene: TRBD2
CDR3 DNA: TGTGCCAGCAGCCCAGGGACTAGCGGAGCCTACGAGCAGTACTTC
CDR3 protein: CASSPGTSGAYEQYF

J gene: TRBJ2-7
clone size: NA
V gene: TRBV9
D gene: NA
CDR3 DNA: TGTGCCAGCAGCGTAGCCACTGGGTCCTACGAGCAGTACTTC
CDR3 protein: CASSVATGSYEQYF

J gene: TRBJ2-3
clone size: NA
V gene: TRBV9
D gene: TRBD2
CDR3 DNA: TGTGCCAGCAGCGTAGAATCGGGAGTCGGGAGGTGGGCAGATACGCAGTATTTT
CDR3 protein: CASSVESGVGRWADTQYF

J gene: TRBJ2-3
clone size: NA
V gene: TRBV10-1
D gene: TRBD1
CDR3 DNA: TGCGCCAGCAGTGGCGACAGGGGAGTTTTACGTAATACGCAGTATTTT
CDR3 protein: CASSGDRGVLRNTQYF

J gene: TRBJ1-2
clone size: NA
V gene: TRBV6-5
D gene: NA
CDR3 DNA: TGTGCCAGCAGTTATGGGGCAGGCTATGGCTACACCTTC
CDR3 protein: CASSYGAGYGYTF

J gene: TRBJ1-3
clone size: NA
V gene: TRBV2
D gene: NA
CDR3 DNA: TGTGCCAGCAGTGAGGGGCCTGGAAACACCATATATTTT
CDR3 protein: CASSEGPGNTIYF

J gene: TRBJ2-2
clone size: NA
V gene: TRBV6-5
D gene: NA
CDR3 DNA: TGTGCCAGCAGGTCAGGGTTTTCGGGCACCGGGGAGCTGTTTTTT
CDR3 protein: CASRSGFSGTGELFF

J gene: TRBJ2-1
clone size: few
V gene: TRBV6-1
D gene: TRBD1
CDR3 DNA: TGTGCCAGCAGTGAAGCGATACAGGGGTCCTACAATGAGCAGTTCTTC
CDR3 protein: CASSEAIQGSYNEQFF

J gene: TRBJ1-1
clone size: medium-sized
V gene: TRBV15
D gene: NA
CDR3 DNA: TGTGCCACCAGCAGAGATCTGGGGGAGAACACTGAAGCTTTCTTT
CDR3 protein: CATSRDLGENTEAFF

J gene: TRBJ1-2
clone size: few
V gene: TRBV2
D gene: NA
CDR3 DNA: TGTGCCAGCAGTGAAGGAGGGGTTGGCTACACCTTC
CDR3 protein: CASSEGGVGYTF

J gene: TRBJ2-7
clone size: once
V gene: TRBV28
D gene: TRBD2
CDR3 DNA: TGTGCCAGCGGCGACGTAGCGGGAGGAGGCGAGCAGTACTTC
CDR3 protein: CASGDVAGGGEQYF

J gene: TRBJ2-1
clone size: once
V gene: TRBV5-1
D gene: TRBD2
CDR3 DNA: TGCGCCAGCAGCTTGGCCCCAGCGGGAGGGCGGAATGAGCAGTTCTTC
CDR3 protein: CASSLAPAGGRNEQFF

J gene: TRBJ2-7
clone size: NA
V gene: TRBV28
D gene: NA
CDR3 DNA: TGTGCCAGCAGTTACAGGACCGCCTACGAGCAGTACTTC
CDR3 protein: CASSYRTAYEQYF

J gene: TRBJ2-7
clone size: NA
V gene: TRBV18
D gene: TRBD2
CDR3 DNA: TGTGCCAGCTCACCACCGGGACTAGTCTACGAGCAGTACTTC
CDR3 protein: CASSPPGLVYEQYF

J gene: TRBJ1-1
clone size: NA
V gene: TRBV7-9
D gene: NA
CDR3 DNA: TGTGCCAGCAGTCATAGTTCTAGAGGGAACACTGAAGCTTTCTTT
CDR3 protein: CASSHSSRGNTEAFF

J gene: TRBJ2-5
clone size: NA
V gene: TRBV7-2
D gene: NA
CDR3 DNA: TGTGCCAGCAGCGCTAGGGTCCCTCAGAGGACCCAGTACTTC
CDR3 protein: CASSARVPQRTQYF

J gene: TRBJ2-2
clone size: NA
V gene: TRBV7-3
D gene: NA
CDR3 DNA: TGTGCCAGCAGCTTACTAGTGACCGGGGAGCTGTTTTTT
CDR3 protein: CASSLLVTGELFF

J gene: TRBJ2-2
clone size: NA
V gene: TRBV9
D gene: NA
CDR3 DNA: TGTGCCAGCAGCGCCGCTCCCGTGAACACCGGGGAGCTGTTTTTT
CDR3 protein: CASSAAPVNTGELFF